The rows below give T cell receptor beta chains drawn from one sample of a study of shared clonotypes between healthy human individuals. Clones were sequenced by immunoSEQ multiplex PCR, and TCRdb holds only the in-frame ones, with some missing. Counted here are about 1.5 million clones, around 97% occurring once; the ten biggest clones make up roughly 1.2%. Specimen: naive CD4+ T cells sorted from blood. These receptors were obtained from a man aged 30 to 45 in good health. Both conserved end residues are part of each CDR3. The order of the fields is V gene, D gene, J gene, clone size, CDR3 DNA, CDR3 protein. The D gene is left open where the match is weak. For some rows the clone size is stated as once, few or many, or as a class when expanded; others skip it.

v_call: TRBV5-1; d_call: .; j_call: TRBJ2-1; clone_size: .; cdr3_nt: TGCGCCAACAGCTTGAGCGACCACAATGAGCAGTTCTTC; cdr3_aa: CANSLSDHNEQFF
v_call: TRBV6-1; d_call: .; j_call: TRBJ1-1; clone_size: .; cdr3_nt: TGTGCCAGCAGTGACAGCATGAACACTGAAGCTTTCTTT; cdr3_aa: CASSDSMNTEAFF
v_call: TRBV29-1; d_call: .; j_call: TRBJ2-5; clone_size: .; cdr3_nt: TGCAGCGTCGAGACAGATAAAGAGACCCAGTACTTC; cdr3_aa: CSVETDKETQYF
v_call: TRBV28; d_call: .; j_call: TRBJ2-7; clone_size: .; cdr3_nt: TGTGCCAGCCCCCCCGCAGGGGAGGGCCCCTACGAGCAGTACTTC; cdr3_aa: CASPPAGEGPYEQYF
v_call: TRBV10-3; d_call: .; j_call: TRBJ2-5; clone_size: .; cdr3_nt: TGTGCCATCAGTGAGAAGGAGACCCAGTACTTC; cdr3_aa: CAISEKETQYF
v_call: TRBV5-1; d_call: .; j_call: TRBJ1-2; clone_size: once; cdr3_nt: TGCGCCAGCAGCTCGGGTTCATCGGAAGCGGGCTACACCTTC; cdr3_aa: CASSSGSSEAGYTF
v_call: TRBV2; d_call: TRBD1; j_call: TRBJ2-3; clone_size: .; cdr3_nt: TGTGCCAGCAGGTCCCCCGGGACAGGGGACGTTGGTACGCAGTATTTT; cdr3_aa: CASRSPGTGDVGTQYF
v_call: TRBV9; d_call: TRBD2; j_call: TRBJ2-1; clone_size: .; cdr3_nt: TGTGCCAGCAGCCCAAGGTTCGTTAGCGGGAGCAGAGGCAATGAGCAGTTCTTC; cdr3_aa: CASSPRFVSGSRGNEQFF
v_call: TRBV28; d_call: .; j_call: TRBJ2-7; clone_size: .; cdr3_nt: TGTGCCAGCAGTTTTTTGGGGGGGCCCTCCTACGAGCAGTACTTC; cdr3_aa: CASSFLGGPSYEQYF
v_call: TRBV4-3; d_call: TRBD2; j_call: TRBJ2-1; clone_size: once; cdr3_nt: TGCGCCAGCAGCCAAGAACGGTCGGGAGGTCGCCCCGGTGAGCAGTTCTTC; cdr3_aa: CASSQERSGGRPGEQFF
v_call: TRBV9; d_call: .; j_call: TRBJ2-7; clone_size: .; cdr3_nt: TGTGCCAGCAGCGTAGACGACAGCGGGCCAGGGAGCCTCTACGAGCAGTACTTC; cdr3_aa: CASSVDDSGPGSLYEQYF
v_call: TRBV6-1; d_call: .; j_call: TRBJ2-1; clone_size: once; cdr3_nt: TGTGCCAGCAGTGAAGTTCCCCAGGGTGGACAGTTCTTC; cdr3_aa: CASSEVPQGGQFF
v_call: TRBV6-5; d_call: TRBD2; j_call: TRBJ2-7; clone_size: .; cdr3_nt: TGTGCCAGCAGTTCACTAGCGGGAGGGCTCTACGAGCAGTACTTC; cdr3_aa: CASSSLAGGLYEQYF
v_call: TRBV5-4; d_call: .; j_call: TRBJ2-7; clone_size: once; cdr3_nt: TGTGCCAGCAGCGATCACCCAGGGTGGGCCTCCTACGAGCAGTACTTC; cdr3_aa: CASSDHPGWASYEQYF
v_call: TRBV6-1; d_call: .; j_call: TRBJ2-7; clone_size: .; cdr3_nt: TGTGCCACCAGACGAGCCGGGACTCGGTCTACGATGCAGTACTTC; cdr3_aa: CATRRAGTRSTMQYF
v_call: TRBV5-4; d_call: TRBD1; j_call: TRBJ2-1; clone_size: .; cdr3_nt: TGTGCCAGCAGCGGCTGGGGACAGGGGACGTCCAATGAGCAGTTCTTC; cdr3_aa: CASSGWGQGTSNEQFF
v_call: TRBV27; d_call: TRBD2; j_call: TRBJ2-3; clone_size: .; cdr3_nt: TGTGCCAGCAGTTATATTAGTAGCGGGAGGGGTAAGGGAGATACGCAGTATTTT; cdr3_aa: CASSYISSGRGKGDTQYF
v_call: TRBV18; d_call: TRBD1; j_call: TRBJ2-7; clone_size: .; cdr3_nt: TGTGCCAGCTCACGGGACAGAAACTCCTACGAGCAGTACTTC; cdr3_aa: CASSRDRNSYEQYF
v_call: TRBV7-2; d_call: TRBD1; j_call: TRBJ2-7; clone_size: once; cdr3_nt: TGTGCCAGCAGCTTAGTAGGACAGGGTAACTACGAGCAGTACTTC; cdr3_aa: CASSLVGQGNYEQYF
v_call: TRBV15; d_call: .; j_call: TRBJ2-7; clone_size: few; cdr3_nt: TGTGCCACCGGAGGGCCGCGTCTAGAGCAGTACTTC; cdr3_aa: CATGGPRLEQYF
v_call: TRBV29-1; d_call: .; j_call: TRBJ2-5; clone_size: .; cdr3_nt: TGCAGCGTTGTCGCCCCGGGGCTTGCTCAAGAGACCCAGTACTTC; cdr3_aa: CSVVAPGLAQETQYF
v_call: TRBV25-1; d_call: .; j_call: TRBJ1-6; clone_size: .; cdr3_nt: TGTGCCACCGCGAGGGTCAATTCACCCCTCCACTTT; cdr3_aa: CATARVNSPLHF
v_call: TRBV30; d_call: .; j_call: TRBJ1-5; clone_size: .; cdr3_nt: TGTGCCTGGAGTACAGGGTCGCAGCCCCAGCATTTT; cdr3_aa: CAWSTGSQPQHF
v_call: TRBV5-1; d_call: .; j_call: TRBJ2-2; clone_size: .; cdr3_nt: TGCGCCAGCGAAAGGGGCCAGAACACCGGGGAGCTGTTTTTT; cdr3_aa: CASERGQNTGELFF
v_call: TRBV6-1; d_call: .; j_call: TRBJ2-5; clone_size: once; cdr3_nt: TGTGCCAGCAGTGCCCAACATGGTTTTGAGACCCAGTACTTC; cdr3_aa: CASSAQHGFETQYF
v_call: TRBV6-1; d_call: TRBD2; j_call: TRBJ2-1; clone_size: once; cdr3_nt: TGTGCCAGCAGTGAGAAAGGCCCTAGCGGGAGTCTGAATGAGCAGTTCTTC; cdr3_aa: CASSEKGPSGSLNEQFF
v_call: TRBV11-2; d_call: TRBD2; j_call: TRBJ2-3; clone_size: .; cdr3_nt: TGTGCCAGCAGCCGTCAGGTCCTAGCGGGAGGGCCGGAGGCAGATACGCAGTATTTT; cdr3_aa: CASSRQVLAGGPEADTQYF
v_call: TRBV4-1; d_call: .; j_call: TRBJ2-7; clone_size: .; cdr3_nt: TGCGCCAGCAGCCAAACCTTGGGGGAGTTCTGGGGCTCCTACGAGCAGTACTTC; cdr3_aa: CASSQTLGEFWGSYEQYF
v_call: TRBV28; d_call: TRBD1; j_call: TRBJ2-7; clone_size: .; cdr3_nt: TGTGCCAGCAGATCACCCGGGACAGGGTCCTACGAGCAGTACTTC; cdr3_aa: CASRSPGTGSYEQYF